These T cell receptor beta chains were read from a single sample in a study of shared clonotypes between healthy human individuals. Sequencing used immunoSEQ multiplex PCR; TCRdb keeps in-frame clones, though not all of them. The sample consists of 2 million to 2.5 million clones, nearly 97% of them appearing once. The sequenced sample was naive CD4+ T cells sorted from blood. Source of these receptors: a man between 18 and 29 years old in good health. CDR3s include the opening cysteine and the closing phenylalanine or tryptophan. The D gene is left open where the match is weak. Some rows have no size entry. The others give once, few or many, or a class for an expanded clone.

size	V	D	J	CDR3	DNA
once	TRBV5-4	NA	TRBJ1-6	CASSALTDGYSPLHF	TGTGCCAGCAGCGCACTGACAGACGGATATTCACCCCTCCACTTT
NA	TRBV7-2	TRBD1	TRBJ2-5	CASSLVADGRGPARETQYF	TGTGCCAGCAGCTTAGTAGCCGACGGCAGGGGGCCGGCTCGAGAGACCCAGTACTTC
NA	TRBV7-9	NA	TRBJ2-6	CASSRSGAISGANVLTF	TGTGCCAGCAGCAGGTCAGGCGCGATTTCTGGGGCCAACGTCCTGACTTTC
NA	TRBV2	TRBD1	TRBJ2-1	CASRASRDRVAYNEQFF	TGTGCCAGCAGAGCTAGCCGGGACAGGGTGGCCTACAATGAGCAGTTCTTC
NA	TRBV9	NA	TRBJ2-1	CASSVDYLYNEQFF	TGTGCCAGCAGCGTAGACTACCTCTACAATGAGCAGTTCTTC
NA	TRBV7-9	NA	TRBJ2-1	CASSSAGTYNEQFF	TGTGCCAGCAGCTCGGCTGGGACCTACAATGAGCAGTTCTTC
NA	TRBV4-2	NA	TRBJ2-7	CASSQTGQSYEQYF	TGTGCCAGCAGCCAAACTGGACAGTCCTACGAGCAGTACTTC
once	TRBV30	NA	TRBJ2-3	CAWSVSGDTQYF	TGTGCCTGGAGTGTTTCGGGAGATACGCAGTATTTT
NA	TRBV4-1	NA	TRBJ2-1	CASSQDMPVSNEQFF	TGCGCCAGCAGCCAAGATATGCCAGTAAGCAATGAGCAGTTCTTC
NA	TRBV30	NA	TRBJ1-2	CAWSPRTTNYGYTF	TGTGCCTGGAGTCCTCGGACCACTAACTATGGCTACACCTTC
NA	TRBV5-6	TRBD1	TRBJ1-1	CASSPGLQGKRTEAFF	TGTGCCAGCAGCCCTGGGTTACAGGGGAAGAGGACTGAAGCTTTCTTT
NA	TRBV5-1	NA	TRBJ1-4	CASSLVAANEKLFF	TGCGCCAGCAGCTTGGTGGCAGCAAATGAAAAACTGTTTTTT
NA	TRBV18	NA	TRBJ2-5	CASSPPRGAAKETQYF	TGTGCCAGCTCACCACCGAGGGGGGCCGCTAAAGAGACCCAGTACTTC
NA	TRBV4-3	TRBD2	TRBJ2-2	CASRGGLAGGRYTGELFF	TGCGCCAGCAGGGGGGGACTAGCGGGAGGGAGGTACACCGGGGAGCTGTTTTTT
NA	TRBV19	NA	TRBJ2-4	CASSIQGALTKNIQYF	TGTGCCAGTAGTATACAAGGGGCGTTAACCAAAAACATTCAGTACTTC
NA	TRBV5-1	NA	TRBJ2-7	CASSPMTLSSYEQYF	TGCGCCAGCAGCCCGATGACCCTCAGCTCCTACGAGCAGTACTTC
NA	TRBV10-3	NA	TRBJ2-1	CAISERLDLSVEQFF	TGTGCCATCAGTGAAAGGCTAGACCTAAGTGTTGAGCAGTTCTTC
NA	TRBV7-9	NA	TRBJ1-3	CASSPPVGGSGNTIYF	TGTGCCAGCAGCCCACCGGTCGGGGGCTCTGGAAACACCATATATTTT
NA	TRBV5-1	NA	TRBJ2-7	CASSFASLYEQYF	TGCGCCAGCAGCTTCGCCAGCCTCTACGAGCAGTACTTC
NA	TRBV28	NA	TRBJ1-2	CASSLETRYGYTF	TGTGCCAGCAGTTTAGAGACACGGTATGGCTACACCTTC
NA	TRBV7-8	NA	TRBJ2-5	CASSLPAGLETQYF	TGTGCCAGCAGCTTACCGGCGGGACTAGAGACCCAGTACTTC
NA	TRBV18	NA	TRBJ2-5	CASSLGLQETQYF	TGTGCCAGCTCACTCGGCCTTCAAGAGACCCAGTACTTC
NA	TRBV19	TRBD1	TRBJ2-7	CATQTGNSYEQYF	TGTGCCACCCAGACAGGGAACTCCTACGAGCAGTACTTC
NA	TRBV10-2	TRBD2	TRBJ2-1	CASSGGGRWHNEQFF	TGCGCCAGCAGTGGGGGAGGGAGATGGCACAATGAGCAGTTCTTC
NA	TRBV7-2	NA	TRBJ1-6	CASSLDSGLNSPLHF	TGTGCCAGCAGCTTAGACTCTGGGTTAAATTCACCCCTCCACTTT
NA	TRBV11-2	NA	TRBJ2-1	CASSWARGSELNEQFF	TGTGCCAGCAGCTGGGCTCGGGGTAGCGAGCTAAATGAGCAGTTCTTC
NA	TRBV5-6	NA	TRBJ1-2	CASSRGYGYTF	TGTGCCAGCAGCCGCGGCTATGGCTACACCTTC
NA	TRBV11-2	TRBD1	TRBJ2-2	CASSSKEWDRGRFGGELFF	TGTGCCAGCAGCTCAAAGGAATGGGACAGGGGGCGTTTTGGCGGGGAGCTGTTTTTT
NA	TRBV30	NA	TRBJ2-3	CAWSSEDTQYF	TGTGCCTGGAGTTCGGAAGATACGCAGTATTTT
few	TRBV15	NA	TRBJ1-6	CATSRELTGLHF	TGTGCCACCAGCAGAGAATTGACAGGCCTCCACTTT
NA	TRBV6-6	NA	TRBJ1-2	CASSEGGIWPYGYTF	TGTGCCAGCAGCGAGGGGGGGATTTGGCCTTATGGCTACACCTTC
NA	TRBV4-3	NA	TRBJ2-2	CASSQGSGRPSTGELFF	TGCGCCAGCAGCCAAGGGTCGGGAAGACCCTCCACCGGGGAGCTGTTTTTT
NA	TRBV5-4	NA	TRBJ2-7	CASSLAPRPGVYEQYF	TGTGCCAGCAGCTTGGCCCCCCGGCCAGGGGTCTACGAGCAGTACTTC
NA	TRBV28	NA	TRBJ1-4	CASSRPATNEKLFF	TGTGCCAGCAGTCGGCCTGCAACTAATGAAAAACTGTTTTTT
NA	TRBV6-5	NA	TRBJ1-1	CASSRMDDGTGAFF	TGTGCCAGCAGTCGAATGGATGACGGTACCGGAGCTTTCTTT
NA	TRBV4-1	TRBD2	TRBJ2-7	CASSQGVLAGSYEQYF	TGCGCCAGCAGCCAAGGAGTACTAGCGGGGTCCTACGAGCAGTACTTC
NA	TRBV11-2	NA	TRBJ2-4	CASSLESRFQGYIQYF	TGTGCCAGCAGCTTAGAATCTCGGTTCCAGGGGTACATTCAGTACTTC
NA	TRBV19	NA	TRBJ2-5	CASSSIRGRQETQYF	TGTGCCAGTAGTTCCATCAGGGGGAGGCAAGAGACCCAGTACTTC
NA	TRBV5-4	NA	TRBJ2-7	CASSFFEGSYEQYF	TGTGCCAGCAGCTTTTTCGAGGGGAGCTACGAGCAGTACTTC
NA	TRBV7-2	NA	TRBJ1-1	CASSSYQGGWTEAFF	TGTGCCAGCAGCTCATATCAGGGTGGGTGGACTGAAGCTTTCTTT
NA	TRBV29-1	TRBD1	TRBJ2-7	CSVRPDRGPYEQYF	TGCAGCGTCCGACCCGACAGGGGTCCCTACGAGCAGTACTTC
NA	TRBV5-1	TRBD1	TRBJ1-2	CASSSGQGSNYGYTF	TGCGCCAGCAGCAGCGGACAGGGATCTAACTATGGCTACACCTTC
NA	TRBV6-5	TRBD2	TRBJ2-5	CASSYSSGGWETQYF	TGTGCCAGCAGTTACTCGTCCGGGGGGTGGGAGACCCAGTACTTC
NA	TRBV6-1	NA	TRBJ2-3	CATQRMGGALYF	TGTGCCACTCAGAGGATGGGGGGGGCCTTGTATTTT
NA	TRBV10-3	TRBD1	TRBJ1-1	CAIESDRGPEAFF	TGTGCCATCGAGAGTGACAGGGGGCCTGAAGCTTTCTTT
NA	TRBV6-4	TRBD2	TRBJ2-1	CASSEGLGVRNEQFF	TGTGCCAGCAGTGAGGGACTAGGGGTTCGGAATGAGCAGTTCTTC
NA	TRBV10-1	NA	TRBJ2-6	CASSDSSGANVLTF	TGCGCCAGTTCGGACAGCTCTGGGGCCAACGTCCTGACTTTC
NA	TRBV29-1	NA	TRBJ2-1	CSVGRDSKGEQFF	TGCAGCGTTGGAAGGGACTCCAAGGGTGAGCAGTTCTTC
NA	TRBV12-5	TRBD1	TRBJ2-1	CASGLPTGARSSYNEQFF	TGTGCTAGTGGTTTGCCCACAGGGGCGCGGAGCTCCTACAATGAGCAGTTCTTC
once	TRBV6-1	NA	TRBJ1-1	CASSERRAEAFF	TGTGCCAGCAGTGAACGGCGGGCAGAAGCTTTCTTT
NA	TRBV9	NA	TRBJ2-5	CASSAAGAGGKETQYF	TGTGCCAGCAGCGCCGCCGGGGCCGGTGGGAAAGAGACCCAGTACTTC
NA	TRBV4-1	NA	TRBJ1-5	CASSQAGANQPQHF	TGCGCCAGCAGCCAAGCAGGGGCCAATCAGCCCCAGCATTTT
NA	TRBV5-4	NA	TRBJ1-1	CASSLEGRGNTEAFF	TGTGCCAGCAGCTTGGAAGGCAGGGGGAACACTGAAGCTTTCTTT
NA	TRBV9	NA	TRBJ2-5	CASTKGLQYQETQYF	TGTGCCAGCACCAAGGGACTCCAGTACCAAGAGACCCAGTACTTC
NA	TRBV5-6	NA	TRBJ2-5	CASSLSVPWGRERTQYF	TGTGCCAGCAGCTTGTCCGTACCGTGGGGCAGAGAGCGGACCCAGTACTTC
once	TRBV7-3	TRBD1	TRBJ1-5	CASSLWTGQHF	TGTGCCAGCAGCCTGTGGACAGGGCAGCATTTT
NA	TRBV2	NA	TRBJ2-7	CASSSQDGFYEQYF	TGTGCCAGCAGCTCCCAGGACGGTTTCTACGAGCAGTACTTC
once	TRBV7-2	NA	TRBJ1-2	CASSLGQGGYGYTF	TGTGCCAGCAGCTTAGGGCAGGGAGGATATGGCTACACCTTC
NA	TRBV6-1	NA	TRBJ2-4	CASSEAGSQNIQYF	TGTGCCAGCAGTGAAGCGGGATCTCAAAACATTCAGTACTTC
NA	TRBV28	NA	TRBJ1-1	CASTSNWGGDTEAFF	TGTGCCAGCACCTCGAATTGGGGAGGGGACACTGAAGCTTTCTTT